This paragraph covers one T cell receptor (beta chain) sequence. The data derive from a study of blood T cell repertoires in COVID-19. Study summary: Italy, Spain and the United States were the sources of the convalescent and acute COVID-19 samples. PBMCs, B-cell-depleted T cells, or T cells provided the cDNA or gDNA that made up the material.

V lost 4 bases to trimming and J lost 17 bases, with 24 bases between them. The CDR3 contains 15 residues. Germline V CDR1 and CDR2: LNHDA, SQIVND (reference sequence). The data were produced by immunoSEQ multiplex PCR, yet TCRdb's version contains in-frame clones alone and is incomplete. The sample has about 210,000 clones; 75% to 90% are singletons. The gene calls are TRBV19 and TRBJ1-6, with a tentative D call TRBD1 (6 bases). The sample taken for sequencing was peripheral blood. The clonotype comes from a woman between 40 and 50 years old with acute or convalescent COVID-19. In DNA, the CDR3 is TGTGCCAGTAGTAGCCTATCCACGGGACACCGGTTCTTCCACTTT. It is translated as CASSSLSTGHRFFHF.